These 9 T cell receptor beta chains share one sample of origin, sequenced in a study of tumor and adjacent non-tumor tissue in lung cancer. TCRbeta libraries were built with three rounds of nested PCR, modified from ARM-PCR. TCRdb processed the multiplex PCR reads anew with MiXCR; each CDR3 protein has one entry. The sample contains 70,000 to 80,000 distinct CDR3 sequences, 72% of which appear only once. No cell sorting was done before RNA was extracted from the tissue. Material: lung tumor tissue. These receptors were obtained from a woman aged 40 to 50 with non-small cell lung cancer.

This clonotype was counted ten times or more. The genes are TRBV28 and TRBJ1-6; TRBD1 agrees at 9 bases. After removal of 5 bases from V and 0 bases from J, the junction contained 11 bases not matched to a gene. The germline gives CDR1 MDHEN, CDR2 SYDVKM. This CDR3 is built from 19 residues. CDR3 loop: CASSALTGGRSSYNSPLHF. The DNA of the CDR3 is TGTGCCAGCAGTGCCCTTACAGGGGGCCGAAGCTCCTATAATTCACCCCTCCACTTT.

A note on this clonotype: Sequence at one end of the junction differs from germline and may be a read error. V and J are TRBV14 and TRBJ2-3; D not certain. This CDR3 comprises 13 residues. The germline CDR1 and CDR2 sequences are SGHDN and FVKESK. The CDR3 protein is CVSSRGRTDTQYF. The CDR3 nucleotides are TGTGTCAGCAGCCGAGGCCGGACAGATACGCAGTATTTT.

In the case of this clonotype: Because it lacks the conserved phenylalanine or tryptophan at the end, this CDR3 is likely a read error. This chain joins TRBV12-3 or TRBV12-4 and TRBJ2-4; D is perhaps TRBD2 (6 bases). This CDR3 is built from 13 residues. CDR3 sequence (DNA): TGTGTCAGCTGTGGGGGGGCCAAAAACATTCAGTACATC. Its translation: CVSCGGAKNIQYI.

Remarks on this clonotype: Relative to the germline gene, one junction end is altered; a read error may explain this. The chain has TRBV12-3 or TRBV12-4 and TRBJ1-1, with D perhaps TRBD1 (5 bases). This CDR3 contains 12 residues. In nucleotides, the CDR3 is TGTGCCAGTAGTTTAGTTGGGGCCGAAGCTTTCTTT. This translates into CASSLVGAEAFF.

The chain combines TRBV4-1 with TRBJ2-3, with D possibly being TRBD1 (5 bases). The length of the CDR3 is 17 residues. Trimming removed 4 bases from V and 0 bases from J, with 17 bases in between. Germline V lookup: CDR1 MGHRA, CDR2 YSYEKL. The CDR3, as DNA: TGCGCCAGCAGCCCCCTGGGCAGGGTGCAGAGCACAGATACGCAGTATTTT. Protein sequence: CASSPLGRVQSTDTQYF.

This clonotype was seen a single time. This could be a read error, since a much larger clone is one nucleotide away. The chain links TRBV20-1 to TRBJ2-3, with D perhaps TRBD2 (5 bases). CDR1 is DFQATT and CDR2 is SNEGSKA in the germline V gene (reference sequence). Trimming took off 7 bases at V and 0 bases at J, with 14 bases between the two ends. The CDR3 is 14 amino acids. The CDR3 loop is CSVTGGPSTDTQYF. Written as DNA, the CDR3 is TGCAGTGTAACGGGCGGGCCTAGCACAGATACGCAGTATTTT.

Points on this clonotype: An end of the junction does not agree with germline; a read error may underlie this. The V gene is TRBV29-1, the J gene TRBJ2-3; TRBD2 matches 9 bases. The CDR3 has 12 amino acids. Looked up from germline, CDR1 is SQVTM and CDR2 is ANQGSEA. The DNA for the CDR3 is TGCAGCGGTGCGGGAGGGGGGTATACACAGTATTTT. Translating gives CSGAGGGYTQYF.

CDR3 sequence: CVNSTGSDYGYTF. Written as DNA, the CDR3 is TGTGTCAACAGTACGGGTTCGGACTATGGCTACACCTTC. This chain uses TRBV6-5 with TRBJ1-2; D unclear. The length of the CDR3 is 13 residues. Germline V lookup: CDR1 MNHEY, CDR2 SVGAGI.

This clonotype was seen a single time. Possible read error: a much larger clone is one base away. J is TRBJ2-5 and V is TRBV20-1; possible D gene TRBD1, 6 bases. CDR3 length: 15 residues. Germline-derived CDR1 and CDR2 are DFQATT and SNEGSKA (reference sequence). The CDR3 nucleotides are TGCAGTGCTCTAGATCCCCGGGACACCCAAGAGATCCAGTACTTC. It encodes CSALDPRDTQEIQYF.